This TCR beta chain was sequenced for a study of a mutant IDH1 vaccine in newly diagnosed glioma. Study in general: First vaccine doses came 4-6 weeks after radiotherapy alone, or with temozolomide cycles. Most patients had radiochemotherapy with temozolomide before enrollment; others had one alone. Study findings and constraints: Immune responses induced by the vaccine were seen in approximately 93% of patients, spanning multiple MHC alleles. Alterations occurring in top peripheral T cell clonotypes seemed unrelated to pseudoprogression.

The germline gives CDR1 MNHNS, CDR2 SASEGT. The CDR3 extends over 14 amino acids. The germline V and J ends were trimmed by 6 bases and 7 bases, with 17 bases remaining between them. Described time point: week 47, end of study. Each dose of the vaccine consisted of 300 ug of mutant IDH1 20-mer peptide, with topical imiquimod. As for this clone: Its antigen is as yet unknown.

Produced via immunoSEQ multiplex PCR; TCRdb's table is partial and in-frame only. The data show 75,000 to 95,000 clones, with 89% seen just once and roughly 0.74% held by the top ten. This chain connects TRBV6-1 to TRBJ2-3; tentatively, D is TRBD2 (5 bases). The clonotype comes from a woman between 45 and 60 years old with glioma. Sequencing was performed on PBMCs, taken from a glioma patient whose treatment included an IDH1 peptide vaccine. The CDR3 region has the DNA TGTGCCAGCAGCGAGGACGGGATTGCAAATACGCAGTATTTT. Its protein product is CASSEDGIANTQYF.